These T cell receptor beta chains were read from a single sample in a study of vaccination effects on CD4 cells after COVID-19. Their recognized antigens are unknown. Libraries were prepared by immunoSEQ multiplex PCR; TCRdb keeps only in-frame clonotypes and omits some of them. The table lists around 40,000 clones, roughly two thirds of them singletons. The specimen was CD4+ T cells from PBMCs cultured with a peptide pool, collected before COVID-19 vaccination. Every receptor here comes from a human donor who had a prior SARS-CoV-2 infection. CDR3s include the opening cysteine and the closing phenylalanine or tryptophan. D genes are given only for firm matches. Clone size is stated in some rows and not others, as once, few, many or a class when expanded.

-,TRBJ2-2,-,15,TRBV4-2,CASPEKGPNTGELFF,TGTGCCAGCCCGGAGAAAGGGCCGAACACCGGGGAGCTGTTTTTT
TRBD1,TRBJ1-2,-,17,TRBV2,CASSGGQGQRANYGYTF,TGTGCCAGCAGCGGCGGACAGGGACAACGAGCTAACTATGGCTACACCTTC
TRBD1,TRBJ1-2,-,15,TRBV7-8,CASSYNRGSYYGYTF,TGTGCCAGCAGCTACAACAGGGGGAGCTACTATGGCTACACCTTC
-,TRBJ2-3,-,15,TRBV21-1,CASKKNGWSRDTQYF,TGTGCCAGCAAAAAAAATGGGTGGAGCCGAGATACGCAGTATTTT
TRBD2,TRBJ2-7,few,15,TRBV30,CAWSFMGLTRYEQYF,TGTGCCTGGAGTTTTATGGGACTAACAAGATACGAGCAGTACTTC
TRBD1,TRBJ1-4,-,13,TRBV24-1,CALHKGAREKLFF,TGTGCCCTGCATAAGGGGGCAAGAGAAAAACTGTTTTTT
-,TRBJ1-2,-,12,TRBV9,CASSANIYGYTF,TGTGCCAGCAGCGCAAACATCTATGGCTACACCTTC
-,TRBJ1-2,-,12,TRBV7-2,CASTRDSYGYTF,TGTGCCAGCACCCGGGACTCCTATGGCTACACCTTC
-,TRBJ2-3,-,13,TRBV2,CASTVPLTDTQYF,TGTGCCAGCACGGTTCCGTTGACAGATACGCAGTATTTT
-,TRBJ1-2,-,13,TRBV6-5,CASTWTGGGGYTF,TGTGCCAGCACTTGGACCGGGGGCGGGGGCTACACCTTC
-,TRBJ1-2,-,16,TRBV27,CASSPTGALLNYGYTF,TGTGCCAGCAGTCCAACAGGAGCCCTACTTAACTATGGCTACACCTTC
-,TRBJ2-1,-,15,TRBV7-9,CASSLTGMLYNEQFF,TGTGCCAGCAGCTTAACGGGTATGTTGTACAATGAGCAGTTCTTC
-,TRBJ1-1,once,14,TRBV18,CASSPLQANTEAFF,TGTGCCAGCTCACCACTCCAGGCAAACACTGAAGCTTTCTTT
-,TRBJ1-2,few,14,TRBV4-3,CASSPLGVNYGYTF,TGCGCCAGCAGCCCCCTAGGGGTTAACTATGGCTACACCTTC
-,TRBJ2-2,-,17,TRBV7-2,CASSLEGVLGFTGELFF,TGTGCCAGCAGCTTAGAAGGAGTCCTAGGGTTTACCGGGGAGCTGTTTTTT
TRBD2,TRBJ2-1,-,15,TRBV6-6,CASSDLAGVYNEQFF,TGTGCCAGCAGTGACCTAGCGGGAGTTTACAATGAGCAGTTCTTC
-,TRBJ1-4,-,14,TRBV18,CASSPQVRGEKLFF,TGTGCCAGCTCACCCCAGGTCCGAGGTGAAAAACTGTTTTTT
TRBD2,TRBJ2-1,-,15,TRBV5-1,CASRLSGSSYNEQFF,TGCGCCAGCCGCTTAAGCGGGAGCTCCTACAATGAGCAGTTCTTC
-,TRBJ2-1,few,16,TRBV7-9,CASSSTTPRQYNEQFF,TGTGCCAGCAGCTCCACGACACCACGGCAATACAATGAGCAGTTCTTC
-,TRBJ2-1,few,17,TRBV3-1/TRBV3-2,CASSQVRRLALYNEQFF,TGTGCCAGCAGCCAAGTTAGGCGGCTAGCGTTGTACAATGAGCAGTTCTTC
TRBD2,TRBJ2-1,once,17,TRBV4-1,CASSQDTRGGWFYEQFF,TGCGCCAGCAGCCAAGACACTCGGGGGGGTTGGTTCTATGAGCAGTTCTTC
-,TRBJ2-3,-,11,TRBV20-1,CSAVLSITQYF,TGCAGTGCAGTGTTAAGTATAACGCAGTATTTT
-,TRBJ2-1,-,14,TRBV11-3,CASSFSSEAVEQFF,TGTGCCAGCAGCTTTAGCTCGGAAGCGGTTGAGCAGTTCTTC
-,TRBJ1-6,once,17,TRBV7-3,CASSLAGRSSYNSPLHF,TGTGCCAGCAGCTTAGCAGGACGCAGCTCCTATAATTCACCCCTCCACTTT
TRBD1,TRBJ2-3,-,16,TRBV18,CASSRRTGSPIDTQYF,TGTGCCAGCTCACGACGGACAGGGAGTCCAATAGATACGCAGTATTTT
TRBD1,TRBJ2-7,-,14,TRBV6-5,CASNTGGRPYEQYF,TGTGCCAGCAACACAGGGGGGAGACCCTACGAGCAGTACTTC
-,TRBJ1-4,-,18,TRBV24-1,CATSDPINYREGNEKLFF,TGTGCCACCAGTGACCCCATTAACTACAGGGAGGGCAATGAAAAACTGTTTTTT
-,TRBJ2-7,-,14,TRBV5-7,CASTTGTPSYEQYF,TGTGCCAGCACCACAGGGACACCTTCCTACGAGCAGTACTTC
TRBD1,TRBJ1-5,-,15,TRBV6-2/TRBV6-3,CASSPQTGVPQPQHF,TGTGCCAGCAGCCCTCAGACAGGGGTTCCACAGCCCCAGCATTTT
-,TRBJ2-5,-,13,TRBV19,CASSTRTEETQYF,TGTGCCAGTAGTACTAGAACCGAAGAGACCCAGTACTTC
TRBD1,TRBJ2-5,-,16,TRBV7-2,CASSSYGTGDKETQYF,TGTGCCAGCAGCTCCTACGGGACAGGGGACAAGGAGACCCAGTACTTC
-,TRBJ1-2,-,15,TRBV5-4,CASSLAGGGYYGYTF,TGTGCCAGCAGCCTTGCTGGAGGAGGATACTATGGCTACACCTTC
TRBD1,TRBJ1-4,once,19,TRBV7-2,CASSLGPRQTGQGNEKLFF,TGTGCCAGCAGCTTAGGTCCCCGGCAAACGGGACAGGGGAATGAAAAACTGTTTTTT
TRBD2,TRBJ2-7,-,17,TRBV5-6,CASSLAGLAGESYEQYF,TGTGCCAGCAGCTTGGCGGGACTAGCGGGAGAGAGCTACGAGCAGTACTTC
-,TRBJ2-5,few,18,TRBV18,CASSPPLRQNPLEETQYF,TGTGCCAGCTCACCACCGTTACGACAGAACCCCCTTGAAGAGACCCAGTACTTC
-,TRBJ2-3,-,15,TRBV7-7,CASSASQQSTDTQYF,TGTGCTAGCAGCGCCTCGCAACAGAGCACAGATACGCAGTATTTT
-,TRBJ2-3,-,15,TRBV7-8,CASSLLGQSTDTQYF,TGTGCCAGCAGCTTATTAGGTCAAAGCACAGATACGCAGTATTTT
-,TRBJ1-4,-,13,TRBV6-5,CASRGGTNEKLFF,TGTGCCAGCAGGGGGGGCACTAATGAAAAACTGTTTTTT
TRBD1,TRBJ2-2,-,13,TRBV2,CASRDRGTGELFF,TGTGCCAGCCGGGACAGGGGCACCGGGGAGCTGTTTTTT
-,TRBJ2-2,-,13,TRBV5-1,CASSLVAPGELFF,TGCGCCAGCAGCTTGGTAGCGCCCGGGGAGCTGTTTTTT
-,TRBJ1-1,few,15,TRBV6-5,CASSYGGVLNTEAFF,TGTGCCAGCAGTTACGGTGGGGTTTTGAACACTGAAGCTTTCTTT
-,TRBJ2-3,-,15,TRBV2,CATAVGDLGTDTQYF,TGTGCCACCGCCGTTGGGGACCTCGGCACAGATACGCAGTATTTT
TRBD1,TRBJ2-1,-,15,TRBV5-4,CASSRQGSSYNEQFF,TGTGCCAGCAGCAGACAGGGAAGCTCCTACAATGAGCAGTTCTTC
-,TRBJ2-5,once,14,TRBV5-1,CASSLPDGQETQYF,TGCGCCAGCAGCTTGCCGGACGGCCAAGAGACCCAGTACTTC
TRBD1,TRBJ2-4,-,13,TRBV30,CAWAGTEKNIQYF,TGTGCCTGGGCCGGGACAGAGAAAAACATTCAGTACTTC
TRBD2,TRBJ2-1,-,17,TRBV11-3,CASSFGLAGVVYNEQFF,TGTGCCAGCAGCTTTGGACTAGCGGGAGTAGTTTACAATGAGCAGTTCTTC
TRBD1,TRBJ2-7,few,15,TRBV11-3,CASSAGQVKNYEQYF,TGTGCCAGCAGCGCCGGACAGGTTAAGAACTACGAGCAGTACTTC
-,TRBJ2-7,-,13,TRBV6-6,CASSGTFSYEQYF,TGTGCCAGCAGCGGGACTTTCTCCTACGAGCAGTACTTC
-,TRBJ2-2,-,14,TRBV6-1,CASSESTVTGELFF,TGTGCCAGCAGTGAATCGACAGTCACCGGGGAGCTGTTTTTT
-,TRBJ1-2,-,13,TRBV5-1,CASSWTGSEGYTF,TGCGCCAGCAGCTGGACGGGGAGTGAGGGCTACACCTTC
-,TRBJ2-7,-,15,TRBV5-5,CASSLGKGVAYEQYF,TGTGCCAGCAGCTTGGGGAAGGGGGTGGCCTACGAGCAGTACTTC
TRBD2,TRBJ2-1,-,17,TRBV6-2/TRBV6-3,CASSYGPSGVSYNEQFF,TGTGCCAGCAGTTACGGTCCTAGCGGGGTCTCCTACAATGAGCAGTTCTTC
-,TRBJ2-1,-,14,TRBV29-1,CSVVVQWEVDEQFF,TGCAGCGTTGTAGTCCAGTGGGAGGTCGATGAGCAGTTCTTC
-,TRBJ1-3,-,16,TRBV6-1,CASSGAGYHSGNTIYF,TGTGCCAGCAGTGGTGCAGGTTATCACTCTGGAAACACCATATATTTT
-,TRBJ1-3,-,15,TRBV6-6,CASSYPGGQGNTIYF,TGTGCCAGCAGTTACCCAGGAGGTCAAGGAAACACCATATATTTT
TRBD2,TRBJ2-2,-,18,TRBV5-4,CASSLYRRESPNTGELFF,TGTGCCAGCAGCTTGTATCGGCGGGAGAGTCCGAACACCGGGGAGCTGTTTTTT
-,TRBJ2-7,-,13,TRBV3-1/TRBV3-2,CASSQLDRYEQYF,TGTGCCAGCAGCCAACTAGACAGATACGAGCAGTACTTC
-,TRBJ2-5,-,14,TRBV5-4,CASGSGTSGETQYF,TGTGCCAGCGGATCCGGGACAAGTGGTGAGACCCAGTACTTC
TRBD2,TRBJ2-1,-,15,TRBV5-4,CASSFGGGSYNEQFF,TGTGCCAGCAGCTTCGGCGGGGGTTCCTACAATGAGCAGTTCTTC
TRBD1,TRBJ2-7,-,15,TRBV6-6,CASSYPGQGNYEQYF,TGTGCCAGCAGTTACCCGGGACAGGGTAACTACGAGCAGTACTTC